A single sample is the source of the 2 T cell receptor beta chains below, sequenced in a study of shared clonotypes between healthy human individuals (dated by TCRdb to about 2020). The library was produced with the immunoSEQ multiplex PCR assay. TCRdb carries this immuneACCESS record with in-frame sequences only. Its versions omit some clonotypes, under half of them owing to an unresolved V gene in the studies checked, with the rest unexplained. This sample gives around 2.3 million clones in total; about 94% of them show up just once. The ten most abundant clones make up approximately 0.13% of the sample. Sample: naive CD4+ T cells sorted from blood. The sample's cell subset or site label, in plain terms: CD45RA+ positively selected. The receptor set was obtained from a man aged 18 to 35 in good health.

The chain carries TRBV4-1 and TRBJ2-4, with D perhaps being TRBD1 or TRBD2 (5 bases each). CDR3 length: 19 residues. V dropped 0 bases and J dropped 0 bases, with 18 bases sitting between them. Germline-derived CDR1 and CDR2 are MGHRA and YSYEKL. CDR3 in DNA: TGCGCCAGCAGCCAAGATAGTAGGGACGCCAAGACAGCCAAAAACATTCAGTACTTC. Residues: CASSQDSRDAKTAKNIQYF.

The chain links TRBV27 to TRBJ1-5; 9 bases agree with TRBD1. The ends lost 4 bases at V and 1 base at J; junction bases unmatched: 11. The CDR3 totals 18 residues. Germline V gene sequence: CDR1 MNHEY, CDR2 SMNVEV (reference sequence). The CDR3 region is CASSSGQGPPWSNQPQHF. For the CDR3, the DNA is TGTGCCAGCAGTTCGGGACAGGGACCGCCTTGGAGCAATCAGCCCCAGCATTTT.